This record concerns one T cell receptor beta chain sequence. The data are from a study of T cell changes during pregnancy in multiple sclerosis. Assay used: immunoSEQ multiplex PCR; TCRdb lists only in-frame clones, some missing. The table includes tens of thousands of clones, just under 90% detected once. J gave up 13 bases and V 3 bases, and 5 bases lay outside the gene matches. Per the germline V gene, CDR1 is SGHRS and CDR2 is YFSETQ. The CDR3 runs 12 residues. The sequence derives from a female donor with multiple sclerosis, enrolled in a pregnancy study. The chain has TRBV5-1 and TRBJ2-1; 9 nucleotides align to TRBD1. The sample in question was CD4+ T cells from peripheral blood mononuclear cells, obtained in the first trimester of pregnancy. CDR3 DNA sequence: TGCGCCAGCAGCTCCGGACAGGGGAGTCAGTTCTTC. It specifies CASSSGQGSQFF.